These T cell receptor beta chains were read from a single sample in a study of T cells in Graves' hyperthyroidism and ophthalmopathy. One entry per CDR3 protein results from TCRdb running MiXCR on the multiplex PCR reads. The table lists 700,000 or so distinct CDR3 sequences, about a sixth of them singletons. The sequenced material came from blood. Source of these receptors: a young man with Graves' hyperthyroidism. CDR3s include the opening cysteine and the closing phenylalanine or tryptophan. The order of the fields is J gene, D gene, V gene, clone size, CDR3 protein, CDR3 DNA. A D gene is named only where the DNA matches it firmly. A row's size may be missing; if present it is once, few, many or a size class.

>TRBJ2-1|TRBD2|TRBV30|-
CAWRPGLEPYNEQFF
TGTGCCTGGAGGCCGGGACTAGAACCCTACAATGAGCAGTTCTTC
>TRBJ1-5|TRBD1|TRBV3-1|many
CASSQRQGVQPQHF
TGTGCCAGCAGCCAACGCCAGGGGGTTCAGCCCCAGCATTTT
>TRBJ2-7|TRBD1|TRBV30|few
CAWGTGQGIYEQYF
TGTGCCTGGGGGACGGGACAGGGGATCTACGAGCAGTACTTC
>TRBJ2-1|TRBD2|TRBV4-3|few
CASSPQGLAQNNEQFF
TGCGCCAGCAGCCCCCAAGGACTAGCGCAAAACAATGAGCAGTTCTTC
>TRBJ2-7|-|TRBV29-1|-
CSVEWAGGTYEQYF
TGCAGCGTTGAATGGGCAGGTGGAACCTACGAGCAGTACTTC
>TRBJ2-7|TRBD1|TRBV12-3/TRBV12-4|-
CATPPGQGDYEQYF
TGTGCCACCCCTCCGGGACAGGGGGACTACGAGCAGTACTTC
>TRBJ1-2|-|TRBV11-1|-
CASSLDPGAGEDGCTF
TGTGCCAGCAGCTTAGACCCCGGCGCAGGGGAGGATGGCTGCACCTTC
>TRBJ1-2|-|TRBV30|-
CAWSVAGAYGYTF
TGTGCCTGGAGCGTCGCAGGGGCTTATGGCTACACCTTC
>TRBJ2-7|-|TRBV5-6|-
CASSIDSYEQYF
TGTGCCAGCAGCATTGACAGCTACGAGCAGTACTTC
>TRBJ2-2|-|TRBV7-8|many
CASSWGNTGELFF
TGTGCCAGCAGCTGGGGGAACACCGGGGAGCTGTTTTTT
>TRBJ2-1|-|TRBV6-2/TRBV6-3|-
CASSTRLEQFF
TGTGCCAGCAGTACCCGACTAGAGCAGTTCTTC
>TRBJ2-7|-|TRBV3-1|many
CASSQEAGTTYEQYF
TGTGCCAGCAGCCAAGAGGCGGGGACCACTTACGAGCAGTACTTC
>TRBJ2-3|TRBD2|TRBV4-2|once
CASSQEPGTRLDTQYF
TGTGCCAGCAGCCAAGAACCCGGGACTAGATTAGATACGCAGTATTTT
>TRBJ1-1|-|TRBV10-3|-
CAINRDLSVEAFF
TGTGCCATCAACCGGGACCTGTCCGTTGAAGCTTTCTTT
>TRBJ2-1|-|TRBV6-1|few
CASSTRSSYNEQFF
TGTGCCAGCAGTACGCGGAGCTCCTACAATGAGCAGTTCTTC
>TRBJ2-3|-|TRBV5-8|few
CASSSTQGLAQYF
TGTGCCAGCAGCTCGACTCAGGGGTTGGCGCAGTATTTT
>TRBJ2-1|TRBD2|TRBV7-9|-
CASSKAPSGGPLGEQFF
TGTGCCAGCAGCAAAGCCCCGTCGGGAGGGCCATTGGGAGAGCAGTTCTTC
>TRBJ2-3|-|TRBV24-1|-
CATSDFQGTDTQYF
TGTGCCACCAGTGATTTTCAGGGCACAGATACGCAGTATTTT
>TRBJ2-1|-|TRBV5-1|-
CASSFAWTNQYNEQFF
TGCGCCAGCAGCTTCGCGTGGACCAACCAATACAATGAGCAGTTCTTC
>TRBJ2-1|-|TRBV3-1|many
CASSQGSGNEQFF
TGTGCCAGCAGCCAAGGGTCGGGAAATGAGCAGTTCTTC
>TRBJ1-2|-|TRBV30|many
CAWNGPSSGYTF
TGTGCCTGGAATGGCCCCTCCTCTGGCTACACCTTC
>TRBJ1-1|-|TRBV13|many
CASSLTGYMDTEAFF
TGTGCCAGCAGCTTAACAGGGTATATGGACACTGAAGCTTTCTTT
>TRBJ2-2|TRBD2|TRBV9|-
CASSVTSGGTGELFF
TGTGCCAGCAGCGTGACTAGCGGGGGCACCGGGGAGCTGTTTTTT
>TRBJ2-1|-|TRBV11-2|many
CASSLEVQKYNEQFF
TGTGCCAGCAGCTTAGAGGTCCAGAAGTACAATGAGCAGTTCTTC
>TRBJ2-7|-|TRBV18|many
CASSPPTGEQYF
TGTGCCAGCTCACCACCGACAGGAGAGCAGTACTTC